The next 16 T cell receptor beta chains were all read from a single sample in a study of regulatory T cells in long-lasting Graves disease. The time point here: newly diagnosed GD, antithyroid drugs for less than 3 months. Extracted PBMC RNA gave rise to the TCR library. TCR beta libraries were built with iRepertoire HTBI primers and Arm-PCR of CDR3 regions. Using its own MiXCR run on the multiplex PCR reads, TCRdb lists one record per CDR3 protein. The sample holds 440,000 or so distinct CDR3 sequences, more than 13% seen once. These data were likewise used in another study, on T cells in Graves' hyperthyroidism and ophthalmopathy.

This specimen consisted of peripheral blood mononuclear cells (PBMCs), obtained at new diagnosis, from a patient treated with antithyroid drugs. These receptors all come from a woman younger than 45 with Graves disease.

In its sample, this clonotype was seen many times. The chain carries TRBV3-1 and TRBJ2-3, with TRBD2 matching 7 bases. Judging by the DNA end, TRBJ2-1 fits better; the J call may be wrong. The germline V gene encodes CDR1 LGHDT and CDR2 YNNKEL (reference sequence). This CDR3 has 15 amino acids. The CDR3 coding sequence is TGTGCCAGCAGCCTCAGGGACTACCCCGGCGGTGAGCAGTTCTTC. It codes for CASSLRDYPGGEQFF.

About this clonotype itself: This could be a read error, since a much larger clone is one nucleotide away. J is TRBJ1-2 and V is TRBV2; a weak D match, TRBD1 (5 bases). Germline-derived CDR1 and CDR2 are SNHLY and FYNNEI. Deletions cut 2 bases from V and 3 bases from J, with 16 bases between. This CDR3 region has 16 residues. The CDR3 spells CASSEPRGREYYGYTF. The CDR3 DNA is TGTGCCAGCAGTGAACCACGGGGCAGGGAATACTATGGCTACACCTTC.

This clonotype was observed many times. This chain uses TRBV11-2 with TRBJ1-1, with a tentative D call TRBD1 (6 bases). V lost 5 bases to trimming and J lost 5 bases, with 9 bases between them. Germline V gene lookup returns CDR1 SGHAT and CDR2 FQNNGV. This CDR3 comprises 12 residues. CDR3 sequence: CASSLDRTEAFF. In DNA, the CDR3 is TGTGCCAGCAGCCTCGACAGGACTGAAGCTTTCTTT.

Concerning this clonotype itself: This may be a read error: a much more frequent sequence differs by one nucleotide. The missing conserved phenylalanine or tryptophan at the end of this CDR3 makes a read error likely. The V call is TRBV6-1, the J call TRBJ1-1; tentative D call: TRBD1 (5 bases). Germline CDR1 is MNHNS and CDR2 is SASEGT. Trimming cost V 6 bases and J 3 bases, with 11 bases left between them. The CDR3 has 13 amino acids. The CDR3 protein is CASSIQVDTEAFS. The DNA for the CDR3 is TGTGCCAGCAGCATACAGGTAGACACTGAAGCTTTCTCT.

This clonotype was detected many times. The V call is TRBV7-3, the J call TRBJ2-1; TRBD2 matches at 11 bases. Germline V lookup: CDR1 SGHTA, CDR2 FQGTGA. With V trimmed by 5 bases and J by 7 bases, 13 bases remained unmatched. CDR3 length: 17 amino acids. CDR3 loop: CASSQTTRTSGYNEQFF. DNA for the CDR3: TGTGCCAGCAGCCAAACCACGCGGACTAGCGGGTATAATGAGCAGTTCTTC.

This clonotype was seen only a few times. The genes are TRBV6-2 or TRBV6-3 and TRBJ1-2; possible D gene TRBD1, 6 bases. From germline, CDR1 is MNHEY and CDR2 SVGEGT. The CDR3 length is 16 residues. With 0 bases removed from V and 7 bases from J, the gap between germline ends came to 18 bases. CDR3: CASSYSPDPRGGGYTF. The DNA of the CDR3 is TGTGCCAGCAGTTACTCGCCCGACCCCAGGGGTGGTGGCTACACCTTC.

This clonotype was recorded a few times. This chain connects TRBV28 to TRBJ2-7; either TRBD1 or TRBD2 may fit D (5 bases each). This CDR3 contains 15 residues. Germline CDR1 is MDHEN and CDR2 is SYDVKM. V lost 2 bases and J 2 bases, leaving 13 bases between the germline ends. CDR3: CASSLIWDGPYEQYF. As DNA, the CDR3 is TGTGCCAGCAGTTTAATCTGGGACGGACCCTACGAGCAGTACTTC. Full variable domain (missing parts from reference TRBV28 and TRBJ2-7): DVKVTQSSRYLVKRTGEKVFLECVQDMDHENMFWYRQDPGLGLRLIYFSYDVKMKEKGDIPEGYSVSREKKERFSLILESASTNQTSMYLCASSLIWDGPYEQYFGPGTRLTVT.

J is TRBJ2-7 and V is TRBV4-1; no clear D gene. Trimming stripped 6 bases from V and 1 base from J, with 13 bases between. The CDR3 runs 14 residues. Germline lookup yields CDR1 MGHRA and CDR2 YSYEKL. The CDR3 nucleotides read TGCGCCAGCAGGCGGATAGGCGGATCCTACGAGCAGTACTTC. Translated, it gives CASRRIGGSYEQYF.

This clonotype was counted many times. The V and J genes are TRBV5-1 and TRBJ1-1, with 8 bases matching TRBD1. Per the germline V gene, CDR1 is SGHRS and CDR2 is YFSETQ. V trimming: 3 bases; J trimming: 4 bases; junction bases outside the gene matches: 8. The CDR3 is made up of 15 amino acids. CDR3 in DNA: TGCGCCAGCAGCTCGGCACAGGGGGTGAGCACTGAAGCTTTCTTT. Its protein product is CASSSAQGVSTEAFF.

This clonotype has only a few counts. J is TRBJ2-7 and V is TRBV5-1, with 11 bases identical to TRBD2. V lost 7 bases and J lost 2; bases outside the gene matches: 8. CDR3 length: 15 amino acids. Per germline, CDR1 SGHRS and CDR2 YFSETQ. CDR3 nucleotides: TGCGCCAGCGGTTTGGGACTAGCGGCTACCTACGAGCAGTACTTC. Residues: CASGLGLAATYEQYF.

This clonotype showed up many times. CDR3 nucleotides: TGTGCCAGCACAATAGGGGGATTTCAGCCCCAGCATTTT. Its translation is CASTIGGFQPQHF. The chain recombines TRBV6-2 or TRBV6-3 with TRBJ1-5, with D possibly being TRBD1 (6 bases). The CDR3 has 13 amino acids. Germline V gene sequence: CDR1 MNHEY, CDR2 SVGEGT. The germline V and J ends were trimmed by 7 bases and 6 bases, with 13 bases remaining between them.

This clonotype has only a few counts. The CDR3 is CASSRLAGETGELFF. The CDR3 DNA reads TGCGCCAGCAGCCGACTAGCGGGAGAAACCGGGGAGCTGTTTTTT. J is TRBJ2-2 and V is TRBV5-1, with 12 nucleotides matching TRBD2. CDR1 and CDR2 from the germline V gene are SGHRS and YFSETQ. The J segment lost 5 bases and the V segment lost 4 bases, leaving 3 bases of the junction unmatched. This CDR3 region has 15 residues.

This clonotype occurred many times. This rearrangement joins TRBV12-3 or TRBV12-4 to TRBJ1-1; D may be TRBD1 (5 bases). The V end lost 4 bases, the J end lost 5 bases, and 11 bases lay between the germline ends. This CDR3 is 13 amino acids long. The CDR3 protein is CASSYRRGTEAFF. CDR3 nucleotide sequence: TGTGCCAGCAGTTACAGGAGAGGGACTGAAGCTTTCTTT.

In its sample, this clonotype was seen a few times. The chain employs TRBV18 and TRBJ2-5; D possibly uses TRBD1 or TRBD2 (5 bases each). The CDR3 is 16 residues long. Trimming left V 2 bases short and J 1 base short, with 14 bases between. Germline CDR1 is KGHSH and CDR2 is LQKENI. The CDR3, as DNA: TGTGCCAGCTCACCAATGGAACTAGGGGCCCAAGAGACCCAGTACTTC. This translates into CASSPMELGAQETQYF.

This chain joins TRBV7-3 and TRBJ2-1; 7 positions match TRBD2. V lost 5 bases and J lost 8; bases outside the gene matches: 15. Germline CDR1 and CDR2: SGHTA and FQGTGA. The CDR3 contains 16 residues. The CDR3 loop is CASSPSLAGVSHEQFF. CDR3 DNA sequence: TGTGCCAGCAGCCCCTCCCTGGCGGGAGTATCCCATGAGCAGTTCTTC.

This clonotype appeared many times. V and J are TRBV11-2 and TRBJ2-7; 11 nucleotides match TRBD2. The trim removed 5 bases at V and 6 bases at J, leaving 15 bases unmatched. The V gene's germline CDR1 is SGHAT and CDR2 FQNNGV. The CDR3 loop spans 17 amino acids. CDR3 region: CASSPRGGTSGSSEQYF. In nucleotides, the CDR3 is TGTGCCAGCAGCCCCCGCGGGGGTACTAGCGGGAGTAGCGAGCAGTACTTC.